Reported below is one TCR beta chain. The antigen remains unidentified. This record comes from a study of vaccination and CD4 T cells after COVID-19. Treatment indicated: approximately 9-day PBMC culture with coronavirus spike peptide pools or control peptides (ViraFEST assay). Sequence data for DNA of cultured CD4+ T cells were generated by the Oncomine TCR Beta short-read assay. Each CDR3 protein gets one entry after TCRdb re-called the PCR reads with MiXCR. The repertoire holds roughly 24,000 distinct CDR3 sequences, about 40% seen once, with under 13% in the top ten. Sequenced: CD4+ T cells from blood, cultured in vitro. The receptor comes from a human donor who had recovered from COVID-19.

The CDR3 sequence is CASSKHRTGWGTDTQYF. The CDR3 DNA follows: TGTGCCAGCAGTAAACATCGGACAGGGTGGGGCACAGATACGCAGTATTTT. V usage is TRBV7-8 and J usage is TRBJ2-3; 8 nucleotides agree with TRBD1. Trimming cost V 6 bases and J 1 base; bases outside gene matches: 12. There are 17 residues in the CDR3. Germline lookup yields CDR1 SGHVS and CDR2 FQNEAQ. Full variable domain (rest looked up from reference TRBV7-8 and TRBJ2-3): GAGVSQSPRYKVAKRGQDVALRCDPISGHVSLFWYQQALGQGPEFLTYFQNEAQLDKSGLPSDRFFAERPEGSVSTLKIQRTQQEDSAVYLCASSKHRTGWGTDTQYFGPGTRLTVL.